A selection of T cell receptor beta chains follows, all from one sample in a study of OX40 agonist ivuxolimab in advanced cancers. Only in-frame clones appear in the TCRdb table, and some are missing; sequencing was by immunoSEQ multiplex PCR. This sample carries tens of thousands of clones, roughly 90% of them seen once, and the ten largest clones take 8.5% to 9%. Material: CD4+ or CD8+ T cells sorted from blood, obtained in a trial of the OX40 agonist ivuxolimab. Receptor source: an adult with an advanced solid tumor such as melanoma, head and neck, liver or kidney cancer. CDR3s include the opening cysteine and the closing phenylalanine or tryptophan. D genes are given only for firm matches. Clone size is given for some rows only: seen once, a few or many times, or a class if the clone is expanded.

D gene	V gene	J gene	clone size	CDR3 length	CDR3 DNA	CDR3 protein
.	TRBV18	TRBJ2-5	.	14	TGTGCCAGCTCACCCGAGAAAAGACAAGAGACCCAGTACTTC	CASSPEKRQETQYF
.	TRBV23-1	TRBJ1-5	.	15	TGCGCCAGCAGCCCTAGGGGACGGGGTAATCAGCCCCAGCATTTT	CASSPRGRGNQPQHF
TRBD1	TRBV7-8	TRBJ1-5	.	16	TGTGCCAGCAGCTTGGCCGGGACAGGGGGCTTTCAGCCCCAGCATTTT	CASSLAGTGGFQPQHF
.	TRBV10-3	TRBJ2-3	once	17	TGTGCCATCAGTGAGTACCGAGTGGCAACGAGCACAGATACGCAGTATTTT	CAISEYRVATSTDTQYF
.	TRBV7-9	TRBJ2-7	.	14	TGTGCCAGCAGCTTGGCGTCCTCGCCCTACGAGCAGTACTTC	CASSLASSPYEQYF
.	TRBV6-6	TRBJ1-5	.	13	TGTGCCAGCAGTTATGAGGGAAATCAGCCCCAGCATTTT	CASSYEGNQPQHF
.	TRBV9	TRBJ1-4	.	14	TGTGCCAGCAGCGCCCCAGCGGGGGGCGAAAAACTGTTTTTT	CASSAPAGGEKLFF
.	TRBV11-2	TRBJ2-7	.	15	TGTGCCAGCAGCTTAGACGTGCTTCCCTCCTACGAGCAGTACTTC	CASSLDVLPSYEQYF
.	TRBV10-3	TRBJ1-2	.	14	TGTGCCATCAGCCCCGGAGGGGGGGAATATGGCTACACCTTC	CAISPGGGEYGYTF
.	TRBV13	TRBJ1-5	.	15	TGTGCCAGCAGCTTAGGCGCGGGGGTCAATCAGCCCCAGCATTTT	CASSLGAGVNQPQHF
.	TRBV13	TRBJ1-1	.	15	TGTGCCAGCAGCCCACGCCGGGGGGTTAACACTGAAGCTTTCTTT	CASSPRRGVNTEAFF
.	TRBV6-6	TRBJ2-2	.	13	TGTGCCAGCAGTTACTCACCCACCGGGGAGCTGTTTTTT	CASSYSPTGELFF
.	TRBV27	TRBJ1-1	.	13	TGTGCCAGCAGTTTTTACGTTAACACTGAAGCTTTCTTT	CASSFYVNTEAFF
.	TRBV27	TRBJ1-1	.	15	TGTGCCAGCAGTTTATCGGGTGGAGGGAACACTGAAGCTTTCTTT	CASSLSGGGNTEAFF